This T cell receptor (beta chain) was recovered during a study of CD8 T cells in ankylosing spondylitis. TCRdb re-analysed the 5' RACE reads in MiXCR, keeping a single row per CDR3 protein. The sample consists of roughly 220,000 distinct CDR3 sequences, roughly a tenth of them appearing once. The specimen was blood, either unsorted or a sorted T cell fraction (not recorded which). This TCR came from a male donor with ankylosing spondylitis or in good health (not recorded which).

The CDR3 coding sequence is TGTGCCAGCAGCGTCCCAGGGGGCAGGACTGAAGCTTTCTTT. Amino acids: CASSVPGGRTEAFF. The gene calls are TRBV7-2 and TRBJ1-1, with 8 bases fitting TRBD1. Germline trimming cut 5 bases from V and 5 bases from J; bases unmatched to any gene: 7. The CDR3 totals 14 residues. Germline CDR1 reads SGHTA; CDR2 reads FQGNSA.